Listed here is a single T cell receptor (beta chain). Its antigen remains unidentified. The entry originates in a study of cytomegalovirus exposure and HLA in healthy donors. This CDR3 has 15 amino acids. Germline CDR1 and CDR2: ENHRY and SYGVKD. V was cut by 2 bases and J by 8 bases, with 16 bases left in between. Assay used: immunoSEQ multiplex PCR; TCRdb lists only in-frame clones, some missing. The sample contains fewer than 70,000 clones, 96% of which appear only once. Overall study results and limits: In vitro data verified three CMV-associated chains as specific for CMV antigens. Rare TCR sequences dominated, though some public TCRs recurred in many donors. The classifier, whose performance was assessed in both the original and validation cohorts, reportedly diagnosed cytomegalovirus status with high specificity and sensitivity.

This TCR derives from a man aged 18-30 years in good health and CMV-seronegative. The gene calls are TRBV10-3 and TRBJ2-1, with D perhaps TRBD2 (5 bases). Material: PBMCs. The CDR3 DNA follows: TGTGCCATCAGTGAGGCGGAGGATAATTTAGATGAGCAGTTCTTC. It translates to CAISEAEDNLDEQFF.